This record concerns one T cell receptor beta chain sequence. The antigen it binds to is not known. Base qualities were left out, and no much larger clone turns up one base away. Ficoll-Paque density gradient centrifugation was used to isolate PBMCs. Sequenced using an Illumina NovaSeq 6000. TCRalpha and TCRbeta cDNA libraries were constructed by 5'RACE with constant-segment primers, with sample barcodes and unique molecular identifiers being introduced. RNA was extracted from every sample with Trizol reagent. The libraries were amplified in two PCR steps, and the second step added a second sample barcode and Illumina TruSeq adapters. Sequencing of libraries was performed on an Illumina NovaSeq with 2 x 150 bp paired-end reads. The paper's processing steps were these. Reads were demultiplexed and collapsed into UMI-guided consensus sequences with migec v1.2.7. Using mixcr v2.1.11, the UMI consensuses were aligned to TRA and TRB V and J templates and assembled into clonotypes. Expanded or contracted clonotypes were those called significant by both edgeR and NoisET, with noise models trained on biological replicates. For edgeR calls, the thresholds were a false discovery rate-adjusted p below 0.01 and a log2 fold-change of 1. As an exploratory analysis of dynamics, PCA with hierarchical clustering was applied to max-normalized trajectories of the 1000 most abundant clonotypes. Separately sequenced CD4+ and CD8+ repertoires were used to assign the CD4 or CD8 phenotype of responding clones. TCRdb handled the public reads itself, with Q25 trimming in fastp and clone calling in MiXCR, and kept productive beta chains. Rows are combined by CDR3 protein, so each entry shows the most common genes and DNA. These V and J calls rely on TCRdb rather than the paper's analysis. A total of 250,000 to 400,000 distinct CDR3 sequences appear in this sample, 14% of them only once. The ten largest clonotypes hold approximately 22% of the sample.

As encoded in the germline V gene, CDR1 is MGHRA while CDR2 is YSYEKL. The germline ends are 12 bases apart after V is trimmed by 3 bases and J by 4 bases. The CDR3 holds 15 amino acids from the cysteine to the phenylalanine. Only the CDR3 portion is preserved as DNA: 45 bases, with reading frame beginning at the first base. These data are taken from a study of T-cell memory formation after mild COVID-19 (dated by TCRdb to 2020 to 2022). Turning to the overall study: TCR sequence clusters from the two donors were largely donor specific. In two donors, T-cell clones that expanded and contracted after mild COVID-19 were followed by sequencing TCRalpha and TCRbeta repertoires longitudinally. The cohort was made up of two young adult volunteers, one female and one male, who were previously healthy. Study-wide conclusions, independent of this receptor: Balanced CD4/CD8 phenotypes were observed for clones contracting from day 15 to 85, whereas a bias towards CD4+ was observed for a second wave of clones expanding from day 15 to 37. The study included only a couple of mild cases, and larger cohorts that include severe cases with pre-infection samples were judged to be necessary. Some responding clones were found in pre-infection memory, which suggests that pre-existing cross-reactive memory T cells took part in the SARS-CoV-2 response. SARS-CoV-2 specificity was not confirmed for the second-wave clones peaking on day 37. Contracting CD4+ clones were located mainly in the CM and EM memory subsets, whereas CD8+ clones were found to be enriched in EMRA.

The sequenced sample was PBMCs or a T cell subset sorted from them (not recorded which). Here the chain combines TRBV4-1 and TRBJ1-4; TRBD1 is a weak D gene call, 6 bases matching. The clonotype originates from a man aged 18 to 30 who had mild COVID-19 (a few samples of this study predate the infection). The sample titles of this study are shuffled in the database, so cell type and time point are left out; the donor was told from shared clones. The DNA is TGCGCCAGCAGCCAGCAGGAGGGACATAATGAAAAACTGTTTTTT. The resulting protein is CASSQQEGHNEKLFF.